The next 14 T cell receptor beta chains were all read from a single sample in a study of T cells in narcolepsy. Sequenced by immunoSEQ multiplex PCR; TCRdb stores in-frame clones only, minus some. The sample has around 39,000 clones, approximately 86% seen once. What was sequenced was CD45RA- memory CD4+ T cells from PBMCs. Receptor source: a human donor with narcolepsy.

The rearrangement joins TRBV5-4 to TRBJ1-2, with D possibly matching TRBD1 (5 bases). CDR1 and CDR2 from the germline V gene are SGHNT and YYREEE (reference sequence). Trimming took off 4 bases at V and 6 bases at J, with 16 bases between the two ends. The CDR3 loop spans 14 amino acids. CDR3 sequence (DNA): TGTGCCAGCAGCCTTGGGGCAGGGACGGATGGCTACACCTTC. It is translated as CASSLGAGTDGYTF.

The CDR3 sequence: CASSPPPNTEAFF. The CDR3 region has the DNA TGTGCCAGCAGTCCACCACCGAACACTGAAGCTTTCTTT. The V call is TRBV28, the J call TRBJ1-1; the D is unclear. The germline V gene encodes CDR1 MDHEN and CDR2 SYDVKM. Trimming removed 5 bases at V and 1 base at J, with 8 bases between. The CDR3 length is 13 residues.

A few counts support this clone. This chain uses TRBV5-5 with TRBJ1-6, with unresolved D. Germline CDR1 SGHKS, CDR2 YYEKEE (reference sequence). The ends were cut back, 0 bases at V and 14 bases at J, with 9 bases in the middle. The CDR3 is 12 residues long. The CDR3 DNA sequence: TGTGCCAGCAGCTTGGGACCAGGTGCCCTCCACTTT. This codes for CASSLGPGALHF.

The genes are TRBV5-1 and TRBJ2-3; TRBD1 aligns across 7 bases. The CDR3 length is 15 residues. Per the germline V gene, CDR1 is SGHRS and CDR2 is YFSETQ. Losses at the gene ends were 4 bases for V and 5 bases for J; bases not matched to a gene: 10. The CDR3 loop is CASSRFQGVGDTQYF. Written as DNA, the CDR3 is TGCGCCAGCAGCCGTTTCCAGGGGGTGGGAGATACGCAGTATTTT.

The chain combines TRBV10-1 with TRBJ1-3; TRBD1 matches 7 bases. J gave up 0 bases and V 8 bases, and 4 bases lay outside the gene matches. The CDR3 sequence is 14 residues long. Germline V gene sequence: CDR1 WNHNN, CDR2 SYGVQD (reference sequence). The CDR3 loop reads CASGDSSSGNTIYF. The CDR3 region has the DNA TGCGCCAGCGGGGACAGTAGCTCTGGAAACACCATATATTTT.

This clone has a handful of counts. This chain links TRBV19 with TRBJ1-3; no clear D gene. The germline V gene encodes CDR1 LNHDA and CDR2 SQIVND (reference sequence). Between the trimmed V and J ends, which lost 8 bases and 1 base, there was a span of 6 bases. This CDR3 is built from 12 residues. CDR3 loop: CASSRSGNTIYF. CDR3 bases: TGTGCCAGTTCAAGGTCTGGAAACACCATATATTTT. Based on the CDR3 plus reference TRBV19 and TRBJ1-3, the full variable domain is DGGITQSPKYLFRKEGQNVTLSCEQNLNHDAMYWYRQDPGQGLRLIYYSQIVNDFQKGDIAEGYSVSREKKESFPLTVTSAQKNPTAFYLCASSRSGNTIYFGEGSWLTVV.

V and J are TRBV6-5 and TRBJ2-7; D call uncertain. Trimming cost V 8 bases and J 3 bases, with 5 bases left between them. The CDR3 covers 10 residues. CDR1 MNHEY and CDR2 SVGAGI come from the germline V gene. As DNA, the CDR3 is TGTGCCAGCGGGTACTACGAGCAGTACTTC. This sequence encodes CASGYYEQYF.

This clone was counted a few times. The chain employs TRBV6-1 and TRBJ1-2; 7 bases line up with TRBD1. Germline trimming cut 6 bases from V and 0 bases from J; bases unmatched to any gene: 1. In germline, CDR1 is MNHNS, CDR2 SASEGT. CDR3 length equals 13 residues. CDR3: CASRTGTNYGYTF. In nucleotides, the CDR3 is TGTGCCAGCAGGACAGGGACTAACTATGGCTACACCTTC.

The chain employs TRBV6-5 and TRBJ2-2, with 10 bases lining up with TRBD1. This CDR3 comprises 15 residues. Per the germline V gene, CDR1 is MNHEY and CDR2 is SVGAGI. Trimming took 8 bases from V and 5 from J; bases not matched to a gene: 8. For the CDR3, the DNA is TGTGCCAGCTCCCGACAGGGGGCGGGTACCGGGGAGCTGTTTTTT. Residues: CASSRQGAGTGELFF.

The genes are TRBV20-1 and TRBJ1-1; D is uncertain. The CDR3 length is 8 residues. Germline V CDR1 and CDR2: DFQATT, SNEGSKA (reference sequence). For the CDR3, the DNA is TGCAGCAACACTGAAGCTTTCTTT. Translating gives CSNTEAFF.

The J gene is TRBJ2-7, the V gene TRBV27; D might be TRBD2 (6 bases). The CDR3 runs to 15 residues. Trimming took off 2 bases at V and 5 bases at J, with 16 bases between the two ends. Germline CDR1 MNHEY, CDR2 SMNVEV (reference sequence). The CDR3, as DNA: TGTGCCAGCAGTTTAAGGGGAGGACTGCCCAACGAGCAGTACTTC. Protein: CASSLRGGLPNEQYF.

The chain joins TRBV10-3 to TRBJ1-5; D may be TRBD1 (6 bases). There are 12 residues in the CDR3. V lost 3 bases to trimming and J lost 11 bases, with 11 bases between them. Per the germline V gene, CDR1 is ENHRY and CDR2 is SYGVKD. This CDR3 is CAISEGDIAQHF. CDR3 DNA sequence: TGTGCCATCAGTGAAGGGGACATAGCCCAGCATTTT.

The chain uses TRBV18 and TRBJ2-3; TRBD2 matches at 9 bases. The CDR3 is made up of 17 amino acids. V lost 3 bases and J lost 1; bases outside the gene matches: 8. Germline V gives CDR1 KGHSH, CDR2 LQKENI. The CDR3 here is CASSPSLAGRGTDTQYF. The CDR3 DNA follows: TGTGCCAGCTCACCGTCTCTAGCGGGGAGGGGCACAGATACGCAGTATTTT.

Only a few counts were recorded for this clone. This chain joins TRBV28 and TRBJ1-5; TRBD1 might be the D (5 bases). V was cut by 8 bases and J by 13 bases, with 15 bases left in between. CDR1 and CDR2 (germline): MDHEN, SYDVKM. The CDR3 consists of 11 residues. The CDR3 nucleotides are TGTGCCAGCGCGGCAGGGTGGTCGCAGCATTTT. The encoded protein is CASAAGWSQHF.